Shown below are 21 T cell receptor beta chains from a single sample sequenced in a study of PD-L1 blockade in urothelial cancer. Measured with immunoSEQ multiplex PCR; TCRdb has only the in-frame clones, and not every one. The sample consists of more than 75,000 clones, around 83% of them appearing once. Indicated time point: pretreatment peripheral blood. Sequenced material: PBMCs, taken around atezolizumab (anti-PD-L1) treatment. The origin of the receptors is a man aged 60-69 years with urothelial cancer.

J is TRBJ1-6 and V is TRBV4-1, with D possibly TRBD1 on 5 matching bases. Trimming pared 0 bases from V and 7 bases from J, leaving 10 bases between. From germline, CDR1 is MGHRA and CDR2 YSYEKL. The CDR3 length is 15 residues. The CDR3, as DNA: TGCGCCAGCAGCCAAGATGGAGGGGACAATTCACCCCTCCACTTT. It encodes CASSQDGGDNSPLHF.

This chain joins TRBV6-1 and TRBJ1-4; 7 bases line up with TRBD1. The CDR3 is 14 amino acids. Germline-derived CDR1 and CDR2 are MNHNS and SASEGT. The V segment lost 6 bases and the J segment 4 bases; nucleotides outside the gene matches: 5. As DNA, the CDR3 is TGTGCCAGCAGCCGGGGACAGATTAATGAAAAACTGTTTTTT. Protein: CASSRGQINEKLFF.

The genes are TRBV11-2 and TRBJ2-1, with D unresolved. V shed 0 bases and J shed 8 bases, with 11 bases lying between them. The CDR3 extends over 14 amino acids. In germline, CDR1 is SGHAT, CDR2 FQNNGV. CDR3 nucleotides: TGTGCCAGCAGCTTAGATCTTTCTCCCCATGAGCAGTTCTTC. This gives the protein CASSLDLSPHEQFF.

This clone was counted once. This chain connects TRBV2 to TRBJ2-7; 11 bases fit TRBD2. Looked up from germline, CDR1 is SNHLY and CDR2 is FYNNEI. J lost 1 base, V lost 7 bases, and 9 bases had no gene match. CDR3 size: 16 residues. The CDR3 DNA reads TGTGCCAGCACAAGTACTAGCGGGGGAAGGTCCTACGAGCAGTACTTC. It codes for CASTSTSGGRSYEQYF.

This clone was seen more than once but under ten times. CDR3 coding DNA: TGTGCCAGCATCCCCGGGACTAGCGGGGGGGCCTTAGATACGCAGTATTTT. Protein: CASIPGTSGGALDTQYF. The rearrangement links TRBV2 to TRBJ2-3; 16 bases line up with TRBD2. CDR3 size: 17 residues. Losses at the gene ends were 7 bases for V and 5 bases for J; bases not matched to a gene: 9. Germline V gives CDR1 SNHLY, CDR2 FYNNEI.

The chain's CDR3 is CASSLEGPRGQFF. The CDR3 DNA follows: TGTGCCAGCAGCTTGGAGGGGCCTCGTGGGCAGTTCTTC. The V and J genes are TRBV5-4 and TRBJ2-1, with D tentatively TRBD1 (5 bases). CDR3 length: 13 amino acids. V lost 0 bases and J 12 bases, leaving 13 bases between the germline ends. From germline, CDR1 is SGHNT and CDR2 YYREEE (reference sequence).

The chain employs TRBV6-5 and TRBJ1-2; D unresolved. Trimming took 0 bases from V and 3 from J, leaving 8 bases between them. Germline V gene sequence: CDR1 MNHEY, CDR2 SVGAGI. CDR3 length: 14 residues. CDR3 DNA: TGTGCCAGCAGTTACTCCGCTCGCGACTATGGCTACACCTTC. Its protein product is CASSYSARDYGYTF.

The rearrangement uses TRBV6-4 and TRBJ2-5; 15 nucleotides align to TRBD2. This CDR3 has 16 residues. Germline values: CDR1 MRHNA, CDR2 SNTAGT. V lost 3 bases to trimming and J lost 4 bases; unmatched junction nucleotides: 3. CDR3 sequence reads: CASSEGGLAGGETQYF. Here the CDR3 DNA reads TGTGCCAGCAGTGAGGGGGGACTAGCGGGAGGAGAGACCCAGTACTTC.

The chain combines TRBV27 with TRBJ2-7, with 7 bases identical to TRBD2. V trimming: 8 bases; J trimming: 2 bases; junction bases outside the gene matches: 6. From germline, CDR1 is MNHEY and CDR2 SMNVEV (reference sequence). This CDR3 comprises 13 residues. CDR3 sequence reads: CASSGEGTYEQYF. CDR3 nucleotides: TGTGCCAGCTCCGGGGAGGGGACCTACGAGCAGTACTTC.

V and J are TRBV5-1 and TRBJ1-2; 7 bases are a match to TRBD1. Germline assignment: CDR1 SGHRS and CDR2 YFSETQ. This CDR3 region has 16 residues. With 5 bases clipped from V and 2 bases from J, the junction kept 12 bases outside the gene matches. DNA of the CDR3: TGCGCCAGCAGACCGACAGGGCTGGGCGGAAACTATGGCTACACCTTC. This encodes CASRPTGLGGNYGYTF.

The J gene is TRBJ1-4, the V gene TRBV6-5; weak D call: TRBD1 (6 bases). Trimming stripped 3 bases from V and 11 bases from J, with 16 bases between. The CDR3 is made up of 14 amino acids. The germline CDR1 and CDR2 sequences are MNHEY and SVGAGI. This CDR3 reads CASSYLGGRGKLFF. CDR3 bases: TGTGCCAGCAGTTATTTGGGGGGGCGCGGTAAACTGTTTTTT.

The chain has TRBV5-8 and TRBJ1-2; D gene ambiguous. V was pared by 4 bases and J by 3 bases, with 13 bases between. Germline V gene lookup returns CDR1 SGHTS and CDR2 YDEGEE. The CDR3 runs to 14 residues. The CDR3: CASSLEAGYYGYTF. DNA of the CDR3: TGTGCCAGCAGCCTCGAGGCGGGGTACTATGGCTACACCTTC. Drawing the rest from reference TRBV5-8 and TRBJ1-2, the complete variable domain is EAGVTQSPTHLIKTRGQQATLRCSPISGHTSVYWYQQALGLGLQFLLWYDEGEERNRGNFPPRFSGRQFPNYSSELNVNALELEDSALYLCASSLEAGYYGYTFGSGTRLTVV.

This rearrangement joins TRBV9 to TRBJ2-1; 8 bases align to TRBD2. This CDR3 comprises 16 residues. Per the germline V gene, CDR1 is SGDLS and CDR2 is YYNGEE. V lost 0 bases to trimming and J lost 2 bases; unmatched junction nucleotides: 4. CDR3 region: CASSVVPGLAYNEQFF. The CDR3, as DNA: TGTGCCAGCAGCGTAGTTCCGGGACTAGCCTACAATGAGCAGTTCTTC.

The chain carries TRBV10-2 and TRBJ1-1; no definite D call. Trimming took off 7 bases at V and 1 base at J, with 10 bases between the two ends. Germline values: CDR1 WSHSY, CDR2 SAAADI. The CDR3 spans 13 residues. The CDR3 sequence: CASTPGGNTEAFF. The CDR3 DNA sequence: TGCGCCAGCACCCCAGGTGGGAACACTGAAGCTTTCTTT.

The sample holds a few counts of this clone. The chain carries TRBV5-1 and TRBJ2-3; the match to TRBD2 covers 7 bases. Germline CDR1 SGHRS, CDR2 YFSETQ. The V segment lost 2 bases and the J segment 0 bases; nucleotides outside the gene matches: 0. This CDR3 spans 14 amino acids. DNA of the CDR3: TGCGCCAGCAGCTTAGCGGGGAGCACAGATACGCAGTATTTT. It translates to CASSLAGSTDTQYF.

The DNA for the CDR3 is TGTGCCAGCAGCCAACTCTCTAGCGGGAGGCCCGGGGAGCTGTTTTTT. Protein product: CASSQLSSGRPGELFF. The V call is TRBV11-2, the J call TRBJ2-2, with 11 bases aligning to TRBD2. The trim removed 5 bases at V and 6 bases at J, leaving 8 bases unmatched. The germline gives CDR1 SGHAT, CDR2 FQNNGV. The CDR3 spans 16 residues.

The chain uses TRBV6-5 and TRBJ2-2; TRBD1 might be the D (5 bases). V lost 4 bases to trimming and J lost 1 base, with 7 bases between them. Germline values: CDR1 MNHEY, CDR2 SVGAGI. The CDR3 covers 14 residues. This CDR3 reads CASSSDRNTGELFF. The CDR3 DNA sequence: TGTGCCAGCAGTTCCGACAGGAACACCGGGGAGCTGTTTTTT.

The table lists this clone with a count of one. V and J are TRBV6-1 and TRBJ1-2; 7 positions match TRBD1. Germline V CDR1 and CDR2: MNHNS, SASEGT. Trimming at V came to 7 bases and at J to 3 bases, leaving 11 bases not matched to a gene. The length of the CDR3 is 15 residues. CDR3 coding DNA: TGTGCCAGCACCAGAGGAGTAACAGGGGACTATGGCTACACCTTC. It is translated as CASTRGVTGDYGYTF.

The rearrangement links TRBV9 to TRBJ1-1; D gene ambiguous. Trimming cost V 2 bases and J 0 bases, with 11 bases left between them. The CDR3 extends over 15 amino acids. Germline lookup yields CDR1 SGDLS and CDR2 YYNGEE. CDR3 region: CASSVSPGMNTEAFF. The DNA of the CDR3 is TGTGCCAGCAGCGTCAGTCCGGGGATGAACACTGAAGCTTTCTTT.

The DNA of the CDR3 is TGTGCCAGCAGCTTAGCGGGGGCAGGGGGAGAGACCCAGTACTTC. It encodes CASSLAGAGGETQYF. The V call is TRBV7-7, the J call TRBJ2-5, with 7 bases aligning to TRBD1. CDR3 size: 15 residues. CDR1 and CDR2 from the germline V gene are SSHAT and FNYEAQ (reference sequence). Trimming cost V 0 bases and J 4 bases; bases outside gene matches: 5.

The V and J genes are TRBV5-1 and TRBJ2-5; maybe TRBD1 (6 bases). V was trimmed by 5 bases and J by 5 bases, leaving 19 bases between them. The CDR3 loop spans 15 amino acids. Germline CDR1 and CDR2: SGHRS and YFSETQ. The CDR3, as DNA: TGCGCCAGCAGTATATACGGGACATCCCACGAGACCCAGTACTTC. Translated: CASSIYGTSHETQYF. Full variable domain (missing parts from reference TRBV5-1 and TRBJ2-5): KAGVTQTPRYLIKTRGQQVTLSCSPISGHRSVSWYQQTPGQGLQFLFEYFSETQRNKGNFPGRFSGRQFSNSRSEMNVSTLELGDSALYLCASSIYGTSHETQYFGPGTRLLVL.